These 4 T cell receptor beta chains share one sample of origin, sequenced in a study of chemoradiotherapy in HPV16-positive cancers. Assay used: immunoSEQ multiplex PCR; TCRdb lists only in-frame clones, some missing. The sample includes about 20,000 clones, roughly 86% seen only once; the top ten take about 4.6%. The sequencing here drew on blood, taken from a patient who underwent chemoradiotherapy. The source is a human donor with HPV-associated anogenital cancer.

This clone was found once. This chain uses TRBV19 with TRBJ2-3; 8 nucleotides align to TRBD2. The V gene's germline CDR1 is LNHDA and CDR2 SQIVND (reference sequence). CDR3 length: 15 amino acids. Unmatched junction bases numbered 5, after V lost 4 bases and J lost 2 bases. The CDR3 DNA sequence: TGTGCCAGTAGTAGTCTAGCGGGCTACACAGATACGCAGTATTTT. Its protein is CASSSLAGYTDTQYF.

This clone was observed a single time. The chain uses TRBV14 and TRBJ1-2; TRBD1 agrees at 7 bases. The V and J ends lost 0 bases and 4 bases, in that order; junction bases with no gene match: 14. Germline lookup yields CDR1 SGHDN and CDR2 FVKESK. The CDR3 has 18 amino acids. In DNA form, the CDR3 reads TGTGCCAGCAGCCAAGACCTGTCGGCAGGGGGTTATGGCTATGGCTACACCTTC. Encoded protein: CASSQDLSAGGYGYGYTF.

In nucleotides, the CDR3 is TGTGCCAGCAGTCCGACTAGCGGGGGAGGCTACGAGCAGTACTTC. Its translation: CASSPTSGGGYEQYF. This sequence joins TRBV27 and TRBJ2-7; 12 bases match TRBD2. The CDR3 sequence is 15 residues long. The V gene end was trimmed by 5 bases and the J gene end by 3 bases; junction bases not matched to a gene: 5. Germline-derived CDR1 and CDR2 are MNHEY and SMNVEV (reference sequence).

This chain joins TRBV6-5 and TRBJ1-2; no definite D call. V lost 0 bases and J 11 bases, leaving 16 bases between the germline ends. The germline gives CDR1 MNHEY, CDR2 SVGAGI. The CDR3 has 14 residues. As DNA, the CDR3 is TGTGCCAGCAGTTACTCGAGGTCGGCCGACCTTTACACCTTC. Protein product: CASSYSRSADLYTF.